This TCR beta chain was observed in a study of TET2 disruption in CD19-targeted CAR T cells. For this clone: The antigen is not known. The read ends 3 residues early relative to the CDR3; the germline J gene fills the gap.

CDR1 is SGHAT and CDR2 is FQNNGV in the germline V gene. The CDR3 runs 15 residues. Treatment meaning: autologous CTL019 cells: CD19 CAR with 4-1BB and CD3 zeta domains. A CD19 CAR with TCR zeta and 4-1BB domains was used. CTL019 was manufactured from peripheral blood T cells obtained by leukapheresis. Data came from immunoSEQ multiplex PCR; TCRdb stores just in-frame clones and leaves some out. Recorded for this sample: 25,000 to 30,000 clones. The clonotype comes from a man between 65 and 85 years old with chronic lymphocytic leukemia. V and J are TRBV11-2 and TRBJ2-3, with 10 bases lining up with TRBD2. The specimen comprised CD8- CAR+ T cells sorted from cultured blood T cells, sampled for CD19 CAR T cell therapy. Subset noted: CD8-negative CAR-positive T cells from the infusion product. CDR3 in amino acids: CASSLGSGGPETQYF. Incomplete CDR3 DNA: TGTGCCAGCAGCTTAGGTAGCGGGGGGCCGGAGACG.